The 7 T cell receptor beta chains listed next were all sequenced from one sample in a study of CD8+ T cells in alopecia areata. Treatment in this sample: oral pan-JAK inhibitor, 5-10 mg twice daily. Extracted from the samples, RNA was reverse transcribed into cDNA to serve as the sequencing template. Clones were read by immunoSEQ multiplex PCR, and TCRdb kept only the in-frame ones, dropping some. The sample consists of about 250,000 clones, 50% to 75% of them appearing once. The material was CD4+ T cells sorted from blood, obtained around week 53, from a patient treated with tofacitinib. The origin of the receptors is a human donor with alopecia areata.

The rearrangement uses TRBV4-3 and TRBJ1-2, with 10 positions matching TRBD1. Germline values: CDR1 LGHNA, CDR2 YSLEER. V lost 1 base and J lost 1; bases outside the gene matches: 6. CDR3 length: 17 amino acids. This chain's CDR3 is CASSQGPGQGDNYGYTF. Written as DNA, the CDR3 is TGCGCCAGCAGCCAAGGCCCCGGACAGGGGGATAACTATGGCTACACCTTC.

The CDR3 sequence is CSVVPQTEAFF. CDR3 coding DNA: TGCAGCGTTGTTCCACAGACTGAAGCTTTCTTT. This chain uses TRBV29-1 with TRBJ1-1; D not certain. Deletions cut 4 bases from V and 5 bases from J, with 8 bases between. In germline, CDR1 is SQVTM, CDR2 ANQGSEA. This CDR3 is 11 amino acids long.

The CDR3 spells CASSERTRSGGELFF. The DNA of the CDR3 is TGTGCCAGCAGTGAAAGGACTAGATCTGGCGGGGAGCTGTTTTTT. The rearrangement links TRBV2 to TRBJ2-2, with 7 nucleotides matching TRBD2. J gave up 7 bases and V 2 bases, and 7 bases lay outside the gene matches. Germline-derived CDR1 and CDR2 are SNHLY and FYNNEI. This CDR3 has 15 residues. Using reference TRBV2 and TRBJ2-2 for the parts outside the CDR3, the full variable domain is EPEVTQTPSHQVTQMGQEVILRCVPISNHLYFYWYRQILGQKVEFLVSFYNNEISEKSEIFDDQFSVERPDGSNFTLKIRSTKLEDSAMYFCASSERTRSGGELFFGEGSRLTVL.

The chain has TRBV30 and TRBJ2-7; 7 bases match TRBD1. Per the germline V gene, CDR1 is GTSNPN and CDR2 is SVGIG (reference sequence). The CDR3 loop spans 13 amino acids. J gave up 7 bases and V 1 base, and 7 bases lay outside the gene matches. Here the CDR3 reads CAWSGRGQSEQYF. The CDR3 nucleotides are TGTGCCTGGAGTGGAAGGGGGCAGTCGGAGCAGTACTTC.

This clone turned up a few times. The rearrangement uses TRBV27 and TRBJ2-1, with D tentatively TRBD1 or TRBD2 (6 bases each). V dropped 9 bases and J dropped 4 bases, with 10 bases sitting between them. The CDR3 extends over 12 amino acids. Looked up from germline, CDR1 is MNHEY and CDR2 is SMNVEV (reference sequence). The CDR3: CASRGVYNEQFF. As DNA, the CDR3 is TGTGCCAGTAGGGGGGTGTACAATGAGCAGTTCTTC.

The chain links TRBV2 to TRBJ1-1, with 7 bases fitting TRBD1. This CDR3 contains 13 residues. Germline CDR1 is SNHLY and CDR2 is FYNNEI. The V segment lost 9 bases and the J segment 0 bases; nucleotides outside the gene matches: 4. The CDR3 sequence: CASGTAMNTEAFF. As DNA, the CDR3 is TGTGCCAGTGGGACAGCTATGAACACTGAAGCTTTCTTT.

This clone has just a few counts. CDR3 protein: CASSGSANTGELFF. DNA of the CDR3: TGCGCCAGCAGCGGCAGCGCGAACACCGGGGAGCTGTTTTTT. This chain uses TRBV5-1 with TRBJ2-2; D call uncertain. V dropped 4 bases and J dropped 0 bases, with 7 bases sitting between them. Germline V lookup: CDR1 SGHRS, CDR2 YFSETQ. The CDR3 is 14 residues long.